This is a list of T cell receptor beta chains from one sample in a study of blood T cell repertoires in COVID-19. Profiling relied on immunoSEQ multiplex PCR, and the TCRdb table lists in-frame clones only, not all of them. The data show around 300,000 clones, around nine tenths seen once. The sequencing input was PBMCs or T cells enriched from blood (not recorded which). The receptor set was obtained from a woman aged 60-75 years who had recovered from COVID-19. The CDR3 runs from the conserved cysteine through the conserved F or W. Each record gives: V gene, D gene, clone size, J gene, CDR3 DNA, CDR3 protein. A D gene is named only where the DNA matches it firmly. Part of the rows lack a size; the others show once, few, many or a class for expanded clones.

V gene: TRBV24-1; D gene: .; clone size: .; J gene: TRBJ2-1; CDR3 DNA: TGTGCCACCAGTGACCCTATCCACAGCTCCTACAATGAGCAGTTCTTC; CDR3 protein: CATSDPIHSSYNEQFF
V gene: TRBV28; D gene: .; clone size: .; J gene: TRBJ1-1; CDR3 DNA: TGTGCCAGCCGACCAACCATAGGGGTTACGAACACTGAAGCTTTCTTT; CDR3 protein: CASRPTIGVTNTEAFF
V gene: TRBV6-4; D gene: .; clone size: .; J gene: TRBJ2-2; CDR3 DNA: TGTGCCAGCAGTACCCGCGGCGGGGAGCTGTTTTTT; CDR3 protein: CASSTRGGELFF
V gene: TRBV5-8; D gene: TRBD2; clone size: .; J gene: TRBJ2-2; CDR3 DNA: TGTGCCAGCAGCCGGGAGGGCAGTATTGCCGGGGAGCTGTTTTTT; CDR3 protein: CASSREGSIAGELFF
V gene: TRBV28; D gene: .; clone size: once; J gene: TRBJ2-3; CDR3 DNA: TGTGCCAGCAGTTTGGGCAGACTAGGCGGGACAGATACGCAGTATTTT; CDR3 protein: CASSLGRLGGTDTQYF
V gene: TRBV7-5; D gene: .; clone size: .; J gene: TRBJ1-2; CDR3 DNA: TGTGCCAGAAGCCCACGTGGGACTAATGGCTACACCTTC; CDR3 protein: CARSPRGTNGYTF
V gene: TRBV18; D gene: TRBD2; clone size: .; J gene: TRBJ2-1; CDR3 DNA: TGTGCCAGCTCACCAACGACTAGCGGGGCCGACAATGAGCAGTTCTTC; CDR3 protein: CASSPTTSGADNEQFF
V gene: TRBV9; D gene: TRBD2; clone size: .; J gene: TRBJ2-2; CDR3 DNA: TGTGCCAGCAGCCCCGGGACTAGCTGGAACACCGGGGAGCTGTTTTTT; CDR3 protein: CASSPGTSWNTGELFF
V gene: TRBV10-3; D gene: TRBD1; clone size: few; J gene: TRBJ1-1; CDR3 DNA: TGTGCCATCAGTGAGCAGACAGGGGACCCTGAAGCTTTCTTT; CDR3 protein: CAISEQTGDPEAFF
V gene: TRBV7-9; D gene: TRBD1; clone size: .; J gene: TRBJ2-2; CDR3 DNA: TGTGCCAGCAGCCGCCGGACAGGGGGCTTCGGGGAGCTGTTTTTT; CDR3 protein: CASSRRTGGFGELFF
V gene: TRBV3-1/TRBV3-2; D gene: .; clone size: .; J gene: TRBJ2-5; CDR3 DNA: TGTGCCAGCAGCCTTACAGGGATACGCGGGGAGACCCAGTACTTC; CDR3 protein: CASSLTGIRGETQYF
V gene: TRBV3-1/TRBV3-2; D gene: TRBD1; clone size: .; J gene: TRBJ1-1; CDR3 DNA: TGTGCCAGCAGCCAAGAGGGGACAGGGCACACTGAAGCTTTCTTT; CDR3 protein: CASSQEGTGHTEAFF
V gene: TRBV6-5; D gene: .; clone size: .; J gene: TRBJ2-1; CDR3 DNA: TGTGCCAGCAGCACACTAGTTGGGGATGAGCAGTTCTTC; CDR3 protein: CASSTLVGDEQFF
V gene: TRBV24-1; D gene: .; clone size: .; J gene: TRBJ1-1; CDR3 DNA: TGTGCCACCAGAGGGGGGGTAGGAACTGAAGCTTTCTTT; CDR3 protein: CATRGGVGTEAFF
V gene: TRBV11-2; D gene: TRBD2; clone size: .; J gene: TRBJ2-7; CDR3 DNA: TGTGCCAGCAGCCCCATTCGGGCTAGCGGGAGGAATTTCTACGAGCAGTACTTC; CDR3 protein: CASSPIRASGRNFYEQYF
V gene: TRBV29-1; D gene: TRBD2; clone size: .; J gene: TRBJ2-1; CDR3 DNA: TGCAGCGGCAGCCTAGCGGGTGACTACAATGAGCAGTTCTTC; CDR3 protein: CSGSLAGDYNEQFF
V gene: TRBV5-4; D gene: .; clone size: .; J gene: TRBJ2-5; CDR3 DNA: TGTGCCAGCAGCTTCGTCGGTAGCATGTCGGCCCAGTACTTC; CDR3 protein: CASSFVGSMSAQYF
V gene: TRBV11-3; D gene: .; clone size: .; J gene: TRBJ1-1; CDR3 DNA: TGTGCCAGCAGCTTAGCGGAGGTAGGGAAAGCTTTCTTT; CDR3 protein: CASSLAEVGKAFF
V gene: TRBV11-1; D gene: .; clone size: .; J gene: TRBJ2-1; CDR3 DNA: TGTGCCAGCAGCGCCCAGGGTAATGAGCAGTTCTTC; CDR3 protein: CASSAQGNEQFF
V gene: TRBV2; D gene: .; clone size: .; J gene: TRBJ1-6; CDR3 DNA: TGTGCCAGCAGTGAAGCGGGACATTCCAATTCACCCCTCCACTTT; CDR3 protein: CASSEAGHSNSPLHF
V gene: TRBV5-4; D gene: TRBD1; clone size: .; J gene: TRBJ2-1; CDR3 DNA: TGTGCCAGCAGCCAGGACAGGGGGTCCTACAATGAGCAGTTCTTC; CDR3 protein: CASSQDRGSYNEQFF
V gene: TRBV5-1; D gene: .; clone size: .; J gene: TRBJ1-2; CDR3 DNA: TGCGCCACCCATGACGGAGTCTATGGCTACACCTTC; CDR3 protein: CATHDGVYGYTF
V gene: TRBV27; D gene: .; clone size: .; J gene: TRBJ1-1; CDR3 DNA: TGTGCCAGCAGTTTTCTTTATAGGACAGCCCGATTTGCGGAAGCTTTCTTT; CDR3 protein: CASSFLYRTARFAEAFF
V gene: TRBV28; D gene: .; clone size: .; J gene: TRBJ1-1; CDR3 DNA: TGTGCCAGCAGTCCATCGGGGGGCTGGAACACTGAAGCTTTCTTT; CDR3 protein: CASSPSGGWNTEAFF
V gene: TRBV3-1/TRBV3-2; D gene: .; clone size: .; J gene: TRBJ2-2; CDR3 DNA: TGTGCCAGCAGCCAAAAGGGGATTCCCGGGGAGCTGTTTTTT; CDR3 protein: CASSQKGIPGELFF
V gene: TRBV21-1; D gene: .; clone size: .; J gene: TRBJ2-7; CDR3 DNA: TGTGCCAGCAGCAAAGCCTGCGTCTACTTC; CDR3 protein: CASSKACVYF
V gene: TRBV11-3; D gene: TRBD2; clone size: .; J gene: TRBJ2-5; CDR3 DNA: TGTGCCAGCCGTCGGGCTAGCGGTCGAGAGACCCAGTACTTC; CDR3 protein: CASRRASGRETQYF
V gene: TRBV18; D gene: TRBD1; clone size: .; J gene: TRBJ2-5; CDR3 DNA: TGTGCCAGCTCACGTGGAATGGGACAGGGGGAGACCCAGTACTTC; CDR3 protein: CASSRGMGQGETQYF
V gene: TRBV27; D gene: .; clone size: .; J gene: TRBJ1-5; CDR3 DNA: TGTGCCAGCAGTTTGGGGGGAGGAAATCAGCCCCAGCATTTT; CDR3 protein: CASSLGGGNQPQHF
V gene: TRBV7-8; D gene: TRBD1; clone size: .; J gene: TRBJ1-5; CDR3 DNA: TGTGCCAGCAGCGGCCGGGACAGCCGCGCGCCCCAGCATTTT; CDR3 protein: CASSGRDSRAPQHF
V gene: TRBV9; D gene: TRBD2; clone size: .; J gene: TRBJ2-7; CDR3 DNA: TGTGCCAGCAGCCTAGATAGCGGGAGGTTGGACGAGCAGTACTTC; CDR3 protein: CASSLDSGRLDEQYF
V gene: TRBV4-1; D gene: .; clone size: .; J gene: TRBJ2-2; CDR3 DNA: TGCGCCAGCAGGCTCGGACTGAACACCGGGGAGCTGTTTTTT; CDR3 protein: CASRLGLNTGELFF
V gene: TRBV3-1/TRBV3-2; D gene: .; clone size: .; J gene: TRBJ1-6; CDR3 DNA: TGTGCCAGCAGCCACGACAGGCATAATTCACCCCTCCACTTT; CDR3 protein: CASSHDRHNSPLHF